This TCR beta chain was captured by sequencing in a study of response to subunit inactivated influenza vaccine. This CDR3 spans 16 amino acids. Germline V gene data show CDR1 as ENHRY and CDR2 as SYGVKD. V gave up 3 bases and J gave up 5 bases, with 18 bases separating them. TCRdb independently ran MiXCR on the RT-PCR reads; one entry per CDR3 protein. Of hundreds of thousands of distinct CDR3 sequences listed, 10% to 12% are singletons. Another study also made use of these data, one on T cells expressing NK-cell markers. As reported in that work: Template switching by 5'RACE with UMIs generated the TCR beta cDNA.

The sequencing here drew on PBMCs from blood, taken on the day of vaccination. This TCR derives from a man aged 45-65 years who received an inactivated influenza vaccine. The chain couples TRBV10-3 to TRBJ2-3; possibly TRBD1 or TRBD2 for D (5 bases each). CDR3 protein: CAISEKGSYVRDTQYF. CDR3 bases: TGTGCCATCAGTGAAAAGGGGAGCTATGTTAGAGATACGCAGTATTTT.